The entry below gives a single T cell receptor (beta chain) sequence along with its context. This entry comes from a study of T cell responses to AZD1222 COVID-19 vaccine. Pooling was applied to second doses at about 4 or about 12 weeks. The CDR3 is made up of 13 amino acids. Trimming pared 3 bases from V and 6 bases from J, leaving 12 bases between. Assay used: immunoSEQ multiplex PCR; TCRdb lists only in-frame clones, some missing. This table has about 180,000 clones, about nine tenths appearing once. The material sequenced was peripheral blood, taken 28 days after the second AZD1222 dose. The chain carries TRBV12-3 or TRBV12-4 and TRBJ2-7; possible D gene TRBD1, 6 bases. This receptor was taken from an adult who received the AZD1222 COVID-19 vaccine. CDR3 nucleotides: TGTGCCAGCAGTTTTTGGCAGGGGTTCGAGCAGTACTTC. Protein: CASSFWQGFEQYF.